This is a list of T cell receptor beta chains from one sample in a study of blood T cell repertoires in COVID-19. The assay was immunoSEQ multiplex PCR, and TCRdb's table has in-frame clones only and misses some. The table has approximately 300,000 clones, 75% to 95% seen once; the top ten hold approximately 7.5%. Sample: peripheral blood. The origin of the receptors is a woman aged 25 to 39 with COVID-19, enrolled during active disease. Each CDR3 is given with its conserved first and last residue. The D gene is left open where the match is weak. For some rows the clone size is stated as once, few or many, or as a class when expanded; others skip it.

length	J	V	D	size	DNA	CDR3
14	TRBJ2-1	TRBV28	NA	NA	TGTGCCAGCAGTTTGGCGGGGCCCTACAATGAGCAGTTCTTC	CASSLAGPYNEQFF
16	TRBJ2-1	TRBV19	TRBD2	NA	TGTGCCAGTAGTACTACTAGCGGGAGGTCCTACAATGAGCAGTTCTTC	CASSTTSGRSYNEQFF
15	TRBJ2-1	TRBV30	TRBD2	NA	TGTGCCTGGAGGACTAGCGGATTTTCCTACAATGAGCAGTTCTTC	CAWRTSGFSYNEQFF
16	TRBJ1-5	TRBV7-9	NA	NA	TGTGCCAGCAGCTTAACCCTGGGGGCGCGCAATCAGCCCCAGCATTTT	CASSLTLGARNQPQHF
14	TRBJ1-2	TRBV6-5	TRBD1	NA	TGTGCCAGCAGCCCGGACAGGGGGGTCGGTGGCTACACCTTC	CASSPDRGVGGYTF
14	TRBJ1-6	TRBV3-1/TRBV3-2	NA	NA	TGTGCCAGCAGCCTGACCGGGACACACTTACCCCTCCACTTT	CASSLTGTHLPLHF
14	TRBJ2-7	TRBV24-1	NA	NA	TGTGCCACCAGTGGAACAGGGCCCAACTACGAGCAGTACTTC	CATSGTGPNYEQYF
14	TRBJ1-5	TRBV21-1	NA	NA	TGTGCCAGCAGCAAAGCCGGGAGCAATCAGCCCCAGCATTTT	CASSKAGSNQPQHF
14	TRBJ1-6	TRBV11-2	NA	NA	TGTGCCAGCAGCTTAGGATTGCAGAATTCACCCCTCCACTTT	CASSLGLQNSPLHF
15	TRBJ1-1	TRBV19	TRBD1	NA	TGTGCCAGTAGTATTCGGGCAGGGGGCTGGACTGAAGCTTTCTTT	CASSIRAGGWTEAFF
15	TRBJ2-1	TRBV6-5	TRBD2	once	TGTGCCAGCAGTTACTTAACTAGCGGGAGGAATGAGCAGTTCTTC	CASSYLTSGRNEQFF
17	TRBJ2-3	TRBV10-3	TRBD1	NA	TGTGCCATCAGGGTACCGGGACAGGGGGCGCATGAAGATACGCAGTATTTT	CAIRVPGQGAHEDTQYF
13	TRBJ1-1	TRBV30	NA	NA	TGTGCCTGGAGTAGGCAGGGAGGGACTGAAGCTTTCTTT	CAWSRQGGTEAFF
14	TRBJ2-7	TRBV2	TRBD1	NA	TGTGCCAGCAGTTACGGACAGGGGGCCTACGAGCAGTACTTC	CASSYGQGAYEQYF
13	TRBJ2-1	TRBV2	TRBD2	NA	TGTGCCAGCACCAGCGGGAGGGCCAAAGAGCAGTTCTTC	CASTSGRAKEQFF
13	TRBJ2-1	TRBV3-1/TRBV3-2	NA	NA	TGTGCCAGCAGCCTAGCGAGTAACAATGAGCAGTTCTTC	CASSLASNNEQFF
13	TRBJ1-2	TRBV20-1	NA	NA	TGCAGTGCGAGTTCGAGAGGGGGATATGGCTACACCTTC	CSASSRGGYGYTF
15	TRBJ1-5	TRBV5-3	NA	NA	TGTGCCAGAAGCTTAAATGCGGGTAGCAATCAGCCCCAGCATTTT	CARSLNAGSNQPQHF
16	TRBJ2-2	TRBV29-1	TRBD1	NA	TGCAGCGTTGAAGACTCAGGGGGCGCAACTACCGGGGAGCTGTTTTTT	CSVEDSGGATTGELFF
12	TRBJ1-2	TRBV19	NA	NA	TGTGCCAGTAGAGGGGGGGGCCTGGGCTACACCTTC	CASRGGGLGYTF
15	TRBJ1-6	TRBV27	TRBD1	NA	TGTGCCAGCACTCAAGACAGGGGGGGTTATTCACCCCTCCACTTT	CASTQDRGGYSPLHF
15	TRBJ2-2	TRBV6-6	TRBD2	few	TGTGCCAGCAGTGCCAGCGGGAGGGCCTCCGGGGAGCTGTTTTTT	CASSASGRASGELFF
18	TRBJ2-2	TRBV3-1/TRBV3-2	NA	NA	TGTGCCAGCAGCCAAGATTTAGCGGCAGTGTTAGGCACCGGGGAGCTGTTTTTT	CASSQDLAAVLGTGELFF
12	TRBJ1-5	TRBV12-3/TRBV12-4	NA	few	TGTGCCAGCAGTTTCGAGAATCAGCCCCAGCATTTT	CASSFENQPQHF
15	TRBJ2-5	TRBV24-1	TRBD2	NA	TGTGCCACCAGTGCCCTATCCGGGGGGGGAGAGACCCAGTACTTC	CATSALSGGGETQYF
16	TRBJ2-4	TRBV5-1	TRBD1	NA	TGCGCCAGCAGCTTGGGGACAGGGGCGGTCAAAAACATTCAGTACTTC	CASSLGTGAVKNIQYF
14	TRBJ2-1	TRBV9	NA	NA	TGTGCCAGCAGCCCCCGACCCCTTCAGGATGAGCAGTTCTTC	CASSPRPLQDEQFF
16	TRBJ2-2	TRBV6-4	TRBD2	NA	TGTGCCAGCAAGGAGTCAGCGGGACGAGAAACCGGGGAGCTGTTTTTT	CASKESAGRETGELFF
15	TRBJ1-5	TRBV11-2	NA	NA	TGTGCCAGCAGTTATGGGGTGGGGCCGGGTCAGCCCCAGCATTTT	CASSYGVGPGQPQHF
14	TRBJ2-7	TRBV6-5	TRBD2	NA	TGTGCCAGCAGAGACAGCGGGAGTGTTTACGAGCAGTACTTC	CASRDSGSVYEQYF